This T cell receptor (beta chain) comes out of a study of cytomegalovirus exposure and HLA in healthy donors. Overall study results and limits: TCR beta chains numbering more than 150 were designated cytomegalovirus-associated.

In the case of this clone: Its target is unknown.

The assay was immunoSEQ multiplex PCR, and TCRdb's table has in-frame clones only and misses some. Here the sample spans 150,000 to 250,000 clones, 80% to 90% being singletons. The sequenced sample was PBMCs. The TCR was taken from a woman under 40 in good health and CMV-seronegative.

The CDR3 region is CASRPLGQGNQPQHF. In DNA form, the CDR3 reads TGTGCCAGCAGACCCCTGGGACAAGGCAATCAGCCCCAGCATTTT. V and J are TRBV28 and TRBJ1-5, with a weak D call TRBD1 (6 bases). From germline, CDR1 is MDHEN and CDR2 SYDVKM. The CDR3 sequence is 15 residues long. V shed 6 bases and J shed 2 bases, with 14 bases lying between them.